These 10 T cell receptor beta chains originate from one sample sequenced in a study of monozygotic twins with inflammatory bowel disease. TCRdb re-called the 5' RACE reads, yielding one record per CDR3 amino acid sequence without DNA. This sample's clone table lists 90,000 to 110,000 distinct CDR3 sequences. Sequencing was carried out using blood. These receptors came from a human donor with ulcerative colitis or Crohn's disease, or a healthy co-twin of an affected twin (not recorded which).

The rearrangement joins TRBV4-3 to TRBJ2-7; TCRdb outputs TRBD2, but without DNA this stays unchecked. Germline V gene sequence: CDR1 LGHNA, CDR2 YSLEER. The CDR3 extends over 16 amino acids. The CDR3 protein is CASSLGLAYDSYEQYF.

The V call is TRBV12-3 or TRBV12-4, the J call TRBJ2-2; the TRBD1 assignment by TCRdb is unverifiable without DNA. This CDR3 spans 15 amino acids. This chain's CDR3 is CASSYGTGNTGELFF.

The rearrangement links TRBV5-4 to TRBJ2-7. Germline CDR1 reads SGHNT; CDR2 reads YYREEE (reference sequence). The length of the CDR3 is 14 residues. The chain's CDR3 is CASSLGPLPYEQYF.

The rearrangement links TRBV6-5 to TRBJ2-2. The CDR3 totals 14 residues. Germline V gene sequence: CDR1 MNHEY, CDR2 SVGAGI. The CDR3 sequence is CASSYSLESGELFF.

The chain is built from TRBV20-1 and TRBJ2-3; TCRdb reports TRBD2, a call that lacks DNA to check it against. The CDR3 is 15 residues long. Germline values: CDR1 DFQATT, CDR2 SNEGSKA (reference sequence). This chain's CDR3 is CSAEISGRATDTQYF.

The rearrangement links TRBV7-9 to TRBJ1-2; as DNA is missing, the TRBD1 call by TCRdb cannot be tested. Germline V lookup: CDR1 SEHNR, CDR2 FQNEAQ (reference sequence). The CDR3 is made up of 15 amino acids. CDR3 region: CASSLADRGNYGYTF.

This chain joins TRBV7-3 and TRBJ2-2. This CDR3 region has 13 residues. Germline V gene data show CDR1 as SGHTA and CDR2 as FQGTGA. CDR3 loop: CASSFGNTGELFF.

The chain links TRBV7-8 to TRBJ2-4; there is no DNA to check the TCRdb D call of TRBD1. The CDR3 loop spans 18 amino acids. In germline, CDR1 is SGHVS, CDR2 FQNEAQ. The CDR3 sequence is CASSLAIGQGTAKNIQYF.

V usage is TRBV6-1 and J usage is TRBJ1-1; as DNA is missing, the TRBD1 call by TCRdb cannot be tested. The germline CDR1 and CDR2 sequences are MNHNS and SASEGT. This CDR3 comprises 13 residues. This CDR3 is CASSAWTEPEAFF.

The CDR3 spells CASSPLGPSYEQYF. The chain is built from TRBV28 and TRBJ2-7; TCRdb designates TRBD1, a call that cannot be tested without DNA. The germline V gene encodes CDR1 MDHEN and CDR2 SYDVKM. The CDR3 is made up of 14 amino acids.